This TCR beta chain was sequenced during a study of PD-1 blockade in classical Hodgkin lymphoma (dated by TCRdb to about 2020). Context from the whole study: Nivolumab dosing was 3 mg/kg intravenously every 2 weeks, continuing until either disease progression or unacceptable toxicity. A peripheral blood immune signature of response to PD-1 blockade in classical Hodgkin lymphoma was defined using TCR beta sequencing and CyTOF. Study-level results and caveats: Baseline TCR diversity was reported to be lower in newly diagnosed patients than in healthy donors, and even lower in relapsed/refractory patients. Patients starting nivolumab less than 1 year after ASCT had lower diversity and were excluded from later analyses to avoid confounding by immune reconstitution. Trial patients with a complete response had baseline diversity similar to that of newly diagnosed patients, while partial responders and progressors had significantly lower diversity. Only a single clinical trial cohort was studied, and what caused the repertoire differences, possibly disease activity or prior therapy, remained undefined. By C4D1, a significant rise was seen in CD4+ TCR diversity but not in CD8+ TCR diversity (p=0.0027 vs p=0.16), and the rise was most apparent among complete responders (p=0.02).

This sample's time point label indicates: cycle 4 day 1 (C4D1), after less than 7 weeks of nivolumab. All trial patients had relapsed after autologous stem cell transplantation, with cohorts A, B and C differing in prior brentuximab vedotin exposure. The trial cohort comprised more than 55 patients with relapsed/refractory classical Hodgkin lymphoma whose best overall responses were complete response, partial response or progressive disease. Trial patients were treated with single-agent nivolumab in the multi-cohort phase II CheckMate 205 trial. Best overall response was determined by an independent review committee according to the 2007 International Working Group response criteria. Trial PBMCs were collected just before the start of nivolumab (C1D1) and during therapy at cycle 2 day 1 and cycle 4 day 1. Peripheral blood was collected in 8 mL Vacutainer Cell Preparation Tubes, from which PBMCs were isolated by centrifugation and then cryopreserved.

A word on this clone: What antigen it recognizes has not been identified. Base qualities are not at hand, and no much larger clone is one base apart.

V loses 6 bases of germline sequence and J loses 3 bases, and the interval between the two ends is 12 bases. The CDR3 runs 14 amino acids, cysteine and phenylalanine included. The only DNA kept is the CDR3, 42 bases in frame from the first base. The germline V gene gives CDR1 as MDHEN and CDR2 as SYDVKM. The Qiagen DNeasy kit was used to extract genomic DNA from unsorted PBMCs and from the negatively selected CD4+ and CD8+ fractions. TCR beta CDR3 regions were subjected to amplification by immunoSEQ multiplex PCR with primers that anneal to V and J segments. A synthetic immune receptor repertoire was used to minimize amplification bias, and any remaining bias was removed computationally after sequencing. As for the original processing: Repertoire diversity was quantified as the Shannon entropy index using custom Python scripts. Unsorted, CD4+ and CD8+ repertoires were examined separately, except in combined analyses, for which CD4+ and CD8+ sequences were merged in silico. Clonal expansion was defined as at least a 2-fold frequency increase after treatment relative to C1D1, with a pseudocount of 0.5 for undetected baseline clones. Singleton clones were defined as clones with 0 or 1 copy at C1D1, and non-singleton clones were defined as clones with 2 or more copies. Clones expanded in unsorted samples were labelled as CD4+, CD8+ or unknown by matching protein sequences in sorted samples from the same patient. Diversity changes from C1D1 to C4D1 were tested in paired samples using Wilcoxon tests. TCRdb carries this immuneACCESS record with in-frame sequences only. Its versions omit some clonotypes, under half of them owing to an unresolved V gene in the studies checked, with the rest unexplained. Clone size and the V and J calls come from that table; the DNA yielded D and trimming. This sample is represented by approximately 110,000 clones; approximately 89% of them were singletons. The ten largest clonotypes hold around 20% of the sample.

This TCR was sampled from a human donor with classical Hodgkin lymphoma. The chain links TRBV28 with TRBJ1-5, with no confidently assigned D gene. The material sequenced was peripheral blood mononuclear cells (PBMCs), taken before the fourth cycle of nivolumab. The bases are TGTGCCAGCAGGGGGTTGAGAGCCAATCAGCCCCAGCATTTT. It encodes CASRGLRANQPQHF.